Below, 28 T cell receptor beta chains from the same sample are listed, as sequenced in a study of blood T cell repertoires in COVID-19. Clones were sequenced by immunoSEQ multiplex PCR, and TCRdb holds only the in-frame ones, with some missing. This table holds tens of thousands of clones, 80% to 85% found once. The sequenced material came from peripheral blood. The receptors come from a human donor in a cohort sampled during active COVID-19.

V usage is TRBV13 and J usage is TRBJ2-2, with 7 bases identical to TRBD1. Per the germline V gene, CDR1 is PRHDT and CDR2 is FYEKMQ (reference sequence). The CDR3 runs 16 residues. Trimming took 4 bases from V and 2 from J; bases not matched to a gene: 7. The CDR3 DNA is TGTGCCAGCAGCTACCGACAGGGATTCAACACCGGGGAGCTGTTTTTT. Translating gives CASSYRQGFNTGELFF.

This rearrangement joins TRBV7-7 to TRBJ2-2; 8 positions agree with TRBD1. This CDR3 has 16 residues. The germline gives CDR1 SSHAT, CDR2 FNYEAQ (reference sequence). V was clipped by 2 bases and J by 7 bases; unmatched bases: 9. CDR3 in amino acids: CASSLNRAGGIGELFF. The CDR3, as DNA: TGTGCCAGCAGCTTAAATCGGGCAGGGGGCATCGGGGAGCTGTTTTTT. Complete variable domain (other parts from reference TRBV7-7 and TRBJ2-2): GAGVSQSPRYKVTKRGQDVTLRCDPISSHATLYWYQQALGQGPEFLTYFNYEAQPDKSGLPSDRFSAERPEGSISTLTIQRTEQRDSAMYRCASSLNRAGGIGELFFGEGSRLTVL.

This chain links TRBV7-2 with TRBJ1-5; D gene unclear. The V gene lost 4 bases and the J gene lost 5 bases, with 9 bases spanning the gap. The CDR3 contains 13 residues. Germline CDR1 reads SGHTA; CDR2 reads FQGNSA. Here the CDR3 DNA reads TGTGCCAGCAGCTCCGGAGCTGATCAGCCCCAGCATTTT. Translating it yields CASSSGADQPQHF.

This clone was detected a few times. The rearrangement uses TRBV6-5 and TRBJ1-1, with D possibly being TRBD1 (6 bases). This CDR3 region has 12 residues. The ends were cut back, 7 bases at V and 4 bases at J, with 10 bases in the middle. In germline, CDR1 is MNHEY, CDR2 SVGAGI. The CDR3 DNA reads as TGTGCCAGCATAGGGGGGGCCACTGAAGCTTTCTTT. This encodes CASIGGATEAFF.

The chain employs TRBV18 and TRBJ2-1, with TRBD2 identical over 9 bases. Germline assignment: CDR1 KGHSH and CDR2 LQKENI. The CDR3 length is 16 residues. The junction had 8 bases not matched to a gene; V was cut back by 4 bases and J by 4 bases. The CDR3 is CASSRKSGGQYNEQFF. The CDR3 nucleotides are TGTGCCAGCTCACGGAAAAGCGGGGGGCAATACAATGAGCAGTTCTTC.

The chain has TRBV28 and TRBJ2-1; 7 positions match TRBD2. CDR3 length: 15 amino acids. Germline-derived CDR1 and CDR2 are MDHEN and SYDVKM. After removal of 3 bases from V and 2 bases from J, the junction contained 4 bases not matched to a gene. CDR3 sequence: CASSLGRGAYNEQFF. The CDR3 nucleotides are TGTGCCAGCAGTTTGGGTCGGGGGGCCTACAATGAGCAGTTCTTC.

CDR3 sequence: CATQRDNEQFF. For the CDR3, the DNA is TGTGCCACCCAGCGGGACAATGAGCAGTTCTTC. The chain carries TRBV10-3 and TRBJ2-1; weak D call: TRBD2 (6 bases). The V and J ends lost 10 bases and 5 bases respectively, with 9 bases between them. The CDR3 runs 11 residues. Germline V lookup: CDR1 ENHRY, CDR2 SYGVKD.

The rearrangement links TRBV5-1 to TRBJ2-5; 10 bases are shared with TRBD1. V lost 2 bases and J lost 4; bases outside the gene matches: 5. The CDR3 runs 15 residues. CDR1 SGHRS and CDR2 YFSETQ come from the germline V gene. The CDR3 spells CASSLGQGVVETQYF. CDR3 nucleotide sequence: TGCGCCAGCAGCTTAGGACAGGGGGTAGTAGAGACCCAGTACTTC.

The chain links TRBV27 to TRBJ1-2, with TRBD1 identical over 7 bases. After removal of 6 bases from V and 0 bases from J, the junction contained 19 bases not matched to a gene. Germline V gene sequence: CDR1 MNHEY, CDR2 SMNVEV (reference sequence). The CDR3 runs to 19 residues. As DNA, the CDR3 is TGTGCCAGCAGGCCCTTTGCCGGGACAGTCGATAAAGCTAACTATGGCTACACCTTC. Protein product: CASRPFAGTVDKANYGYTF.

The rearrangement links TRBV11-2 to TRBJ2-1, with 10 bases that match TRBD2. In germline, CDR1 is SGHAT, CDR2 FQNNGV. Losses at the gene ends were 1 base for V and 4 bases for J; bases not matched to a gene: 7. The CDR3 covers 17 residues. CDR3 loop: CASSLGASGRIYNEQFF. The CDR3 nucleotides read TGTGCCAGCAGCTTAGGAGCTAGCGGGAGAATTTACAATGAGCAGTTCTTC.

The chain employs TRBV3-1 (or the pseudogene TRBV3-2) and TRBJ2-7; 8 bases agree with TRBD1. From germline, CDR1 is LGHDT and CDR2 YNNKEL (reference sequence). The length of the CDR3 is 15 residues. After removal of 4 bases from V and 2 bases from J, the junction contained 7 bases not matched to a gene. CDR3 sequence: CASSLGQGPTYEQYF. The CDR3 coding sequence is TGTGCCAGCAGCCTCGGACAGGGACCAACCTACGAGCAGTACTTC.

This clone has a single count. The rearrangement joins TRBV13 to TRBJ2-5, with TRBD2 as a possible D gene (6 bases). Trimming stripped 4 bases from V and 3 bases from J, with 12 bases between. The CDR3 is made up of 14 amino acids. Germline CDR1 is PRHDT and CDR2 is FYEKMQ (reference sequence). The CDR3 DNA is TGTGCCAGCAGCTCCCGGAGGGGTAAAGAGACCCAGTACTTC. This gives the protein CASSSRRGKETQYF.

CDR3 sequence: CASSTPRGISSYNEQFF. The CDR3, as DNA: TGTGCCAGCAGTACCCCCCGGGGTATCAGCTCCTACAATGAGCAGTTCTTC. V usage is TRBV27 and J usage is TRBJ2-1; D might be TRBD2 (5 bases). This CDR3 region has 17 residues. V was cut by 5 bases and J by 0 bases, with 17 bases left in between. Germline CDR1 and CDR2: MNHEY and SMNVEV (reference sequence).

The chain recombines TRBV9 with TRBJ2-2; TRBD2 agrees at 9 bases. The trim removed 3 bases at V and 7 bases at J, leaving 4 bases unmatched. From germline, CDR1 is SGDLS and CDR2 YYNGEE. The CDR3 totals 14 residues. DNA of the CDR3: TGTGCCAGCAGCGGCGGGACTAGCTACGGGGAGCTGTTTTTT. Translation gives CASSGGTSYGELFF.

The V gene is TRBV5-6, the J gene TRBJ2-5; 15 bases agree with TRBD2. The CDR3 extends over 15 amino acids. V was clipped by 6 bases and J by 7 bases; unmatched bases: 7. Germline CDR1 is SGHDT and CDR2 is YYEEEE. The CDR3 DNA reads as TGTGCCAGCATCAACGGGACTAGCGGGGGGCGGACCCAGTACTTC. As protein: CASINGTSGGRTQYF.

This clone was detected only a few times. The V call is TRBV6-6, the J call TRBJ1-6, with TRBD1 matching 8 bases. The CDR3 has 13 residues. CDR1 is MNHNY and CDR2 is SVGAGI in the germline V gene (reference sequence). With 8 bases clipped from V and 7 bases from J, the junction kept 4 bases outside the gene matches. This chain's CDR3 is CASQDRDNSPLHF. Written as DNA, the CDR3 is TGTGCCAGCCAGGACAGGGACAATTCACCCCTCCACTTT.

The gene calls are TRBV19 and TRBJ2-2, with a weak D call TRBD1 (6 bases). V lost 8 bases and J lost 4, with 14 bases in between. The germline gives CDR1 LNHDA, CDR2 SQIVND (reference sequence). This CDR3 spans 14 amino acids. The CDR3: CASHDRSTTGELFF. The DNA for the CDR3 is TGTGCCAGTCACGACAGGTCAACCACCGGGGAGCTGTTTTTT.

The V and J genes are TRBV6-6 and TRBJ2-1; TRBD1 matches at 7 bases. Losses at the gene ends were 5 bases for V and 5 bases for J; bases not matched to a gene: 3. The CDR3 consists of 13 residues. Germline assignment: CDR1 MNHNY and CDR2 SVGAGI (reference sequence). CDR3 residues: CASSADRNNEQFF. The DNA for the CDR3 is TGTGCCAGCAGTGCGGACAGGAACAATGAGCAGTTCTTC.

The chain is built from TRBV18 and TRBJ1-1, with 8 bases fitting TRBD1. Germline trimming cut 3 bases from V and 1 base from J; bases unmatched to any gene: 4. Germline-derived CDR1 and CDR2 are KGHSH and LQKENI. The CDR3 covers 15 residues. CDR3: CASSPQGAANTEAFF. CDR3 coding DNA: TGTGCCAGCTCACCGCAGGGGGCGGCGAACACTGAAGCTTTCTTT.

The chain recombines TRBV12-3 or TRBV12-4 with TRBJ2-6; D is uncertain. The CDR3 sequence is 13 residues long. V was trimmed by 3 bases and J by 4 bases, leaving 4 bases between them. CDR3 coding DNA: TGTGCCAGCAGTTTTAGCGGGGCCAACGTCCTGACTTTC. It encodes CASSFSGANVLTF.

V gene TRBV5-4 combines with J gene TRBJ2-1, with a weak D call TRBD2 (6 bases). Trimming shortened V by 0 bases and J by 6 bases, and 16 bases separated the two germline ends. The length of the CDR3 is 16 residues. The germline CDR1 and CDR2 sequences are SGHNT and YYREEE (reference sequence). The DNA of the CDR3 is TGTGCCAGCAGCTTGGCTACTGGGACTTTATTCAATGAGCAGTTCTTC. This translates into CASSLATGTLFNEQFF.

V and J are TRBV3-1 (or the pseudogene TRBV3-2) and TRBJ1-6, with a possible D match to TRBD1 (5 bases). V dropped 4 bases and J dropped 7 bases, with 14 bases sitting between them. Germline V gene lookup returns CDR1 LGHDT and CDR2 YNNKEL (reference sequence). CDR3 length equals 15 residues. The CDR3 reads CASSRAGAGNSPLHF. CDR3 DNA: TGTGCCAGCAGCCGGGCCGGGGCGGGAAATTCACCCCTCCACTTT.

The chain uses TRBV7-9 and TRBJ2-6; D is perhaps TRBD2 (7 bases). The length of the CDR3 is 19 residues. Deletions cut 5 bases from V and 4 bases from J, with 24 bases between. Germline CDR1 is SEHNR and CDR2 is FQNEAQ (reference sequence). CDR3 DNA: TGTGCCAGCAGCGACTACTCGACACGGGGGGCGGCAGGGGCCAACGTCCTGACTTTC. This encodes CASSDYSTRGAAGANVLTF.

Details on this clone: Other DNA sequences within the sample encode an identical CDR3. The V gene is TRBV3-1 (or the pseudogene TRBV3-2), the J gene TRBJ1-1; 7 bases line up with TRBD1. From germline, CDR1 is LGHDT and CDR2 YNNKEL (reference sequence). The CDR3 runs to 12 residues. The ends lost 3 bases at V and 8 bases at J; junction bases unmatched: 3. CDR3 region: CASSHYRGEAFF. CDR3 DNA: TGTGCCAGCAGCCATTACAGGGGAGAAGCTTTCTTT.

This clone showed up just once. CDR3 residues: CASSLATSYSYNEQFF. As DNA, the CDR3 is TGTGCCAGCAGCTTAGCCACTAGCTACTCCTACAATGAGCAGTTCTTC. The gene calls are TRBV7-8 and TRBJ2-1; perhaps TRBD2 as D (6 bases). Trimming left V 0 bases short and J 0 bases short, with 9 bases between. The germline gives CDR1 SGHVS, CDR2 FQNEAQ. The CDR3 length is 16 residues.

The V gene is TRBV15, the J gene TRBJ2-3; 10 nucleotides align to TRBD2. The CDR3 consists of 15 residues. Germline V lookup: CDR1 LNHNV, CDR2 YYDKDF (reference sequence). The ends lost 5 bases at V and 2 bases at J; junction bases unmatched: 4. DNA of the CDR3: TGTGCCACCAGCTTAGCGGGGGGTCACACAGATACGCAGTATTTT. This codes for CATSLAGGHTDTQYF.

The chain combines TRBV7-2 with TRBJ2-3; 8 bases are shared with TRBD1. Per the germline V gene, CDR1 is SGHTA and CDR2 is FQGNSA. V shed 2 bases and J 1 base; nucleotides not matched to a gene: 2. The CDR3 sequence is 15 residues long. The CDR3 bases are TGTGCCAGCAGCTTAAAGGGACAGGGCACAGATACGCAGTATTTT. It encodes CASSLKGQGTDTQYF.

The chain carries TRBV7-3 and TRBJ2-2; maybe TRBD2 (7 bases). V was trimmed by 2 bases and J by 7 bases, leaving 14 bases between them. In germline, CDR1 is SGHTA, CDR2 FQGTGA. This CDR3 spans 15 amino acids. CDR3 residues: CASSLHGGQSGELFF. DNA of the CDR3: TGTGCCAGCAGCTTACACGGGGGGCAGAGCGGGGAGCTGTTTTTT.